This T cell receptor (beta chain) was obtained from a study of PD-1 blockade in classical Hodgkin lymphoma. Notes on the study in general: Newly diagnosed patients reportedly trailed healthy donors in baseline TCR diversity. Significantly greater TCR diversity emerged by C4D1 in CD4+ cells but not CD8+ cells.

Assay used: immunoSEQ multiplex PCR; TCRdb lists only in-frame clones, some missing. The sample has about 28,000 clones; about 82% are singletons. As for time point: cycle 4 day 1 (C4D1), after less than 7 weeks of nivolumab. Each and every patient relapsed after autologous stem cell transplantation, and patients got differing brentuximab vedotin exposure. The patients, who had relapsed/refractory classical Hodgkin lymphoma, achieved best responses of complete response, partial response or progressive disease. CDR3 length equals 13 residues. Trimming removed 4 bases from V and 3 bases from J; junction bases left unmatched: 2. Per the germline V gene, CDR1 is MNHNY and CDR2 is SVGAGI (reference sequence). This clone turned up a few times. The antigen is not known.

The source was peripheral blood mononuclear cells (PBMCs), collected before the fourth cycle of nivolumab. The J gene is TRBJ2-7, the V gene TRBV6-6, with 8 bases fitting TRBD1. The clonotype was recovered from a human donor with classical Hodgkin lymphoma. CDR3 protein: CASSLDRDYEQYF. As DNA, the CDR3 is TGTGCCAGCAGTTTGGACAGGGACTACGAGCAGTACTTC.